This T cell receptor beta chain originates from a study of vaccination effects on CD4 cells after COVID-19 (dated by TCRdb to between 2022 and 2023). About the study as a whole: Post-vaccine samples across the study were collected a median of 72 days after the second dose, with a range of 14 to 241. In both COVID-19 convalescent patients and infection-naive vaccine recipients, the study compared SARS-CoV-2 spike-specific CD4+ TCR repertoires from before mRNA vaccination with those from after it. Altogether, roughly 10 COVID-19 convalescent patients and 4 SARS-CoV-2-naive healthy vaccine recipients made up the full study. Cultures from other donors in the study were sequenced with the Oncomine TCR Beta short-read assay on an Illumina iSeq 100.

General study outcomes and caveats: The study was limited by a small number of convalescent patients and lacked early post-infection timepoints. At late post-vaccination timepoints, both infection-induced and vaccine-induced clones showed marked clonal contraction, consistent with waning T cell responses. In healthy vaccine recipients, vaccine-induced clones were almost all SARS-CoV-2 mono-reactive, with only 1 of 255 cross-reactive with common cold coronaviruses.

This clone was counted only a few times. It has no known antigen specificity. No much larger clone exists at a distance of one base, and base qualities are not known. To identify antigen-specific CD4+ T cell clonotypes by their expansion, the ViraFEST assay first stimulated PBMC with viral peptide pools and then applied TCR sequencing. After about 9 days of culture, CD4+ T cells were isolated with the EasySep CD4+ T cell isolation kit. Each participant got two doses of an mRNA SARS-CoV-2 vaccine, either BNT162b2 or mRNA-1273. The absence of prior SARS-CoV-2 infection in healthy vaccine recipients was confirmed by negative nucleocapsid antibodies before and after vaccination. A few million PBMC per well were cultured with 10 ug/ml peptides in IMDM containing roughly 5% human AB serum, approximately 10 IU/ml IL-2 and gentamicin. Half of the culture medium was replaced with fresh IL-2-containing medium on days 3 and 7. Each peptide stimulation condition was cultured in triplicate wells unless otherwise noted. PBMC were separated from whole blood using Ficoll-Paque Plus gradient centrifugation and were then either cryopreserved at -140C or used fresh. The overlapping peptide pools covered the spike proteins of SARS-CoV-2 and of the common cold coronaviruses HCoV-NL63, HCoV-OC43 and HCoV-229E. Genomic DNA was extracted from cultured CD4+ T cells with the QIAamp micro DNA kit.

The receptor library was made with the immunoSEQ multiplex PCR assay. DNA from the cultured, isolated CD4+ T cells was subjected to TCR beta CDR3 sequencing. Concerning the study's data processing: The analysis removed non-productive TCR sequences, trimmed reads to the CDR3 region, and retained only CDR3s that were 7 or more amino acids long. Antigen-specific clonotypes were identified with the MANAFEST web app by comparing expansion in peptide wells against reference cultures. Positive clones required FDR<0.05 expansion versus reference and all other wells, odds ratio above 5, and frequency above 0.1% in two replicate wells. Cross-reactive clonotypes were defined as significantly expanded in SARS-CoV-2 spike wells and in at least one common cold coronavirus spike condition. Levenshtein distance calculated with the stringdist R package was used to assess CDR3 similarity, and unrooted trees were constructed with ape in R 3.6.1. TCRdb obtained this table from immuneACCESS and retained in-frame rearrangements with V and J assigned. These tables miss some clones; where compared with another copy, unresolved V genes account for less than half of the shortfall, and the remainder is unexplained. V and J calls plus clone size are reproduced from that table; the DNA served to infer D and trimming. The sample table records more than 25,000 clones; roughly 80% of these occur just once. Clones ranked in the top ten supply around 5.9% of the sample.

Sequenced here: CD4+ T cells from PBMCs cultured with SARS-CoV-2 spike peptides, sampled after COVID-19 vaccination. This specimen's cell subset or site label, per the study, means: SARS-CoV-2 spike overlapping peptide pool stimulation. The clonotype comes from a human donor who received a COVID-19 vaccine. Some clones in this sample may be carry-over from other donors' samples.

The CDR3 protein is CASSDPSGGQETQYF. The sequenced DNA is TGTGCCAGCAGTGATCCTAGCGGGGGGCAAGAGACCCAGTACTTC. Recombination linked TRBV25-1 to TRBJ2-5, with 11 bases matching TRBD2. The CDR3 measures 15 amino acids from cysteine to phenylalanine. Only the CDR3 region is kept as DNA, spanning 45 bases read in frame from base 1. V and J are trimmed by 3 bases and 2 bases, and the gene matches miss 2 bases of the junction. The germline V gene provides CDR1 MGHDK and CDR2 SYGVNS.